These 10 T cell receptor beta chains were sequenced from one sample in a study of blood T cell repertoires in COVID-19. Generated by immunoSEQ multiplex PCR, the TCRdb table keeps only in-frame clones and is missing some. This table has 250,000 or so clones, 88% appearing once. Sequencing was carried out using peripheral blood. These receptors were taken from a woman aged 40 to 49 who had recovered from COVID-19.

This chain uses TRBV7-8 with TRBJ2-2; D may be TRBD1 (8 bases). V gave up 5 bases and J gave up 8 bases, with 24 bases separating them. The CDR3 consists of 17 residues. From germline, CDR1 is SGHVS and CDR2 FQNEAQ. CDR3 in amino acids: CASSTGGGGVPHGELFF. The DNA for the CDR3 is TGTGCCAGCAGCACAGGGGGGGGTGGGGTCCCCCATGGGGAGCTGTTTTTT.

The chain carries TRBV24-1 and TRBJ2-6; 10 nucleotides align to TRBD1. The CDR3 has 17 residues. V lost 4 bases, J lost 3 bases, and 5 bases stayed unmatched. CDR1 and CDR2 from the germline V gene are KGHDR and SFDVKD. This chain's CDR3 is CATSDTTGGGGANVLTF. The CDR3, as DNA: TGTGCCACCAGTGACACGACAGGGGGCGGTGGGGCCAACGTCCTGACTTTC.

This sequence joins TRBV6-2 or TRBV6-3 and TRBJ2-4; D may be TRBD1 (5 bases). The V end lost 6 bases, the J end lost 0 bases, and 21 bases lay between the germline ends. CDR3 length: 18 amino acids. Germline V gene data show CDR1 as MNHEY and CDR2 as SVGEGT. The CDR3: CASSNGFRTPLAKNIQYF. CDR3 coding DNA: TGTGCCAGCAGCAACGGGTTCCGGACACCCCTAGCCAAAAACATTCAGTACTTC.

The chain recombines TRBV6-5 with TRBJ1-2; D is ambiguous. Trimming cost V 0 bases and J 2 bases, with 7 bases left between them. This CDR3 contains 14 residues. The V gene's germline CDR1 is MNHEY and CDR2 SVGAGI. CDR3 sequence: CASSYSSLNYGYTF. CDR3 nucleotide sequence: TGTGCCAGCAGTTACTCGAGTTTAAACTATGGCTACACCTTC.

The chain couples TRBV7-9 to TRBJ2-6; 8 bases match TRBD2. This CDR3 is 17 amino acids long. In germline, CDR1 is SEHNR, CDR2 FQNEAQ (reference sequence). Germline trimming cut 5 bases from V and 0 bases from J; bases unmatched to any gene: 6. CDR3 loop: CASSKQREPSGANVLTF. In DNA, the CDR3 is TGTGCCAGCAGCAAACAGCGGGAGCCCTCTGGGGCCAACGTCCTGACTTTC. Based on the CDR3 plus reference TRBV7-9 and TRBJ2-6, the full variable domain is DTGVSQNPRHKITKRGQNVTFRCDPISEHNRLYWYRQTLGQGPEFLTYFQNEAQLEKSRLLSDRFSAERPKGSFSTLEIQRTEQGDSAMYLCASSKQREPSGANVLTFGAGSRLTVL.

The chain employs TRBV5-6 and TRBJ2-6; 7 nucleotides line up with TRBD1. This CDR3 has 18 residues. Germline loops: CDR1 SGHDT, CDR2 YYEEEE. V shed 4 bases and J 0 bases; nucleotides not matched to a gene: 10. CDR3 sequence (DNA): TGTGCCAGCAGCACCAGACAGGGTTCGCCCTCTGGGGCCAACGTCCTGACTTTC. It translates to CASSTRQGSPSGANVLTF. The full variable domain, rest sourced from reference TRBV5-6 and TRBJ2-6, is DAGVTQSPTHLIKTRGQQVTLRCSPKSGHDTVSWYQQALGQGPQFIFQYYEEEERQRGNFPDRFSGHQFPNYSSELNVNALLLGDSALYLCASSTRQGSPSGANVLTFGAGSRLTVL.

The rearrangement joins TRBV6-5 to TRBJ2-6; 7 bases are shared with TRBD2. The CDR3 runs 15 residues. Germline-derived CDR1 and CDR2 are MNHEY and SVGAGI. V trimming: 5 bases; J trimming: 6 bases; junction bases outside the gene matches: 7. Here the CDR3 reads CASSPGGSVANVLTF. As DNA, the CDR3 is TGTGCCAGCAGTCCCGGGGGGAGCGTGGCCAACGTCCTGACTTTC.

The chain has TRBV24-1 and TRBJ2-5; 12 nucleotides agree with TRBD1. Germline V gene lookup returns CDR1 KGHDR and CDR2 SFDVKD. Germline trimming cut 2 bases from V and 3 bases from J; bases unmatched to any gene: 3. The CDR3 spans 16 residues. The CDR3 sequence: CATSDWGQGAEETQYF. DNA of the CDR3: TGTGCCACCAGTGATTGGGGACAGGGGGCCGAAGAGACCCAGTACTTC.

CDR3 sequence: CAWRRTSGRTSYNEQFF. CDR3 DNA: TGTGCCTGGAGGCGGACTAGCGGGAGGACCTCCTACAATGAGCAGTTCTTC. The V gene is TRBV30, the J gene TRBJ2-1, with 14 bases matching TRBD2. CDR1 and CDR2 from the germline V gene are GTSNPN and SVGIG (reference sequence). The CDR3 is made up of 17 amino acids. Trimming removed 3 bases from V and 0 bases from J; junction bases left unmatched: 4.

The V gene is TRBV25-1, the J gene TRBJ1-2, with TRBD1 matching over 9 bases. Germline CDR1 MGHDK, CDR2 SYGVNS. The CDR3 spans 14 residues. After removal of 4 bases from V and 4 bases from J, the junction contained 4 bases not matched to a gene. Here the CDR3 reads CASSATGGAYGYTF. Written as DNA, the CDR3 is TGTGCCAGCAGTGCGACAGGGGGGGCCTATGGCTACACCTTC.